The 4 T cell receptor beta chains below were found in one sample sequenced in a study of cytomegalovirus exposure and HLA in healthy donors. Researchers ran the PCR with 60 Vbeta and 13 Jbeta primers. This table comes from immunoSEQ multiplex PCR, and its TCRdb copy is limited to in-frame clones, with some not included. The profile covers around 120,000 clones, with around 70% appearing a single time and roughly 12% taken by the ten largest. Sequencing was done on a sample of PBMCs. These TCRs come from a woman aged 50 to 60 in good health and CMV-seropositive.

V usage is TRBV30 and J usage is TRBJ2-7; 9 bases line up with TRBD2. In germline, CDR1 is GTSNPN, CDR2 SVGIG (reference sequence). With 3 bases clipped from V and 2 bases from J, the junction kept 8 bases outside the gene matches. The CDR3 has 15 amino acids. The CDR3, as DNA: TGTGCCTGGAGGGATCGGCAGCGGGGGGCCTACGAGCAGTACTTC. Translation gives CAWRDRQRGAYEQYF.

The rearrangement joins TRBV28 to TRBJ2-1; 7 bases line up with TRBD2. V shed 3 bases, J shed 7 bases, and the junction held 9 bases outside the gene matches. Germline values: CDR1 MDHEN, CDR2 SYDVKM. The CDR3 has 15 residues. The CDR3 DNA sequence: TGTGCCAGCAGTTTGCCCCCGGGAGCGGGGAATGAGCAGTTCTTC. This sequence encodes CASSLPPGAGNEQFF.

This chain joins TRBV9 and TRBJ1-2; 9 nucleotides align to TRBD1. The CDR3 extends over 14 amino acids. The J segment lost 7 bases and the V segment lost 3 bases, leaving 7 bases of the junction unmatched. The germline gives CDR1 SGDLS, CDR2 YYNGEE. CDR3 sequence reads: CASSGYRGRLGYTF. In DNA, the CDR3 is TGTGCCAGCAGCGGCTACAGGGGGCGTCTTGGCTACACCTTC.

The V gene is TRBV29-1, the J gene TRBJ2-5; 7 bases match TRBD1. The germline gives CDR1 SQVTM, CDR2 ANQGSEA. This CDR3 is built from 12 residues. Trimming took 4 bases from V and 5 from J; bases not matched to a gene: 4. The CDR3 sequence is CSVGQGSETQYF. The CDR3 DNA reads as TGCAGCGTTGGACAGGGTTCTGAGACCCAGTACTTC.